These T cell receptor beta chains were read from a single sample in a study of OX40 agonist ivuxolimab in advanced cancers. Libraries were prepared by immunoSEQ multiplex PCR; TCRdb keeps only in-frame clonotypes and omits some of them. This repertoire shows 60,000 to 70,000 clones, around 80% found once; its top ten account for around 1.7%. Sequencing was performed on CD4+ or CD8+ T cells sorted from blood, taken in a trial of the OX40 agonist ivuxolimab. Source of these receptors: an adult with an advanced solid tumor such as melanoma, head and neck, liver or kidney cancer. The CDR3 runs from the conserved cysteine through the conserved F or W. A D gene is named only where the DNA matches it firmly. Rows may omit the clone size; those that give it use once, few, many or a size class.

v_call	d_call	j_call	clone_size	cdr3_aa	cdr3_nt
TRBV19	TRBD2	TRBJ2-7	NA	CASSSGLARDYEQYF	TGTGCCAGTAGCTCCGGACTAGCGAGAGACTACGAGCAGTACTTC
TRBV4-1	NA	TRBJ1-2	few	CASSQEEGTGYGYTF	TGCGCCAGCAGCCAAGAAGAGGGTACAGGATATGGCTACACCTTC
TRBV10-3	TRBD2	TRBJ2-5	NA	CATNGASSGRQETQYF	TGTGCCACCAACGGGGCCTCTAGCGGGAGACAAGAGACCCAGTACTTC
TRBV11-3	TRBD1	TRBJ2-3	NA	CASSLRPPDRGADTQYF	TGTGCCAGCAGCTTAAGGCCGCCGGACAGGGGAGCAGATACGCAGTATTTT
TRBV28	TRBD1	TRBJ2-7	NA	CASSGQGFPYEQYF	TGTGCCAGCAGCGGACAGGGATTTCCCTACGAGCAGTACTTC
TRBV9	NA	TRBJ1-2	NA	CASSVGGRSYYGYTF	TGTGCCAGCAGCGTAGGCGGCAGGTCATACTATGGCTACACCTTC
TRBV19	TRBD2	TRBJ2-5	NA	CASSPQTPGLAEETQYF	TGTGCCAGTAGTCCCCAAACCCCGGGACTAGCAGAAGAGACCCAGTACTTC
TRBV14	NA	TRBJ1-1	NA	CASSQTASRAVSEAFF	TGTGCCAGCAGCCAAACAGCTTCAAGGGCCGTTTCTGAAGCTTTCTTT
TRBV18	NA	TRBJ2-1	once	CASSPRTNNEQFF	TGTGCCAGCTCACCACGGACAAACAATGAGCAGTTCTTC
TRBV10-2	NA	TRBJ1-3	NA	CASSGVDANSGNTIYF	TGCGCCAGCAGTGGAGTGGACGCAAACTCTGGAAACACCATATATTTT
TRBV7-2	TRBD1	TRBJ2-4	NA	CASSSGQASGIQYF	TGTGCCAGCAGTTCCGGACAGGCTTCCGGCATTCAGTACTTC
TRBV9	NA	TRBJ2-1	NA	CASSVASSSYNEQFF	TGTGCCAGCAGCGTAGCCTCCAGCTCCTACAATGAGCAGTTCTTC
TRBV4-3	TRBD2	TRBJ2-4	NA	CASSQDRPSGTNIQYF	TGCGCCAGCAGCCAAGATAGACCTAGCGGTACAAACATTCAGTACTTC
TRBV9	NA	TRBJ2-3	NA	CASSSNPRARKDTQYF	TGTGCCAGCAGCTCCAACCCCCGGGCCCGAAAGGATACGCAGTATTTT
TRBV11-2	TRBD1	TRBJ2-1	NA	CASSSIRDRGINEQFF	TGTGCCAGCAGCTCTATCCGGGACAGGGGAATCAATGAGCAGTTCTTC
TRBV7-8	TRBD2	TRBJ2-2	NA	CASKGTRYTGELFF	TGTGCCAGTAAGGGGACTAGGTACACCGGGGAGCTGTTTTTT
TRBV10-3	TRBD1	TRBJ1-1	NA	CAISDPLDRGNTEAFF	TGTGCCATCAGTGACCCCCTTGACAGGGGGAACACTGAAGCTTTCTTT
TRBV27	TRBD2	TRBJ2-7	NA	CASSSWTSGVSEQYF	TGTGCCAGCAGTTCATGGACTAGCGGGGTCTCCGAGCAGTACTTC
TRBV10-2	NA	TRBJ1-5	NA	CASSDGDNQPQHF	TGCGCCAGCAGTGACGGGGACAATCAGCCCCAGCATTTT
TRBV15	NA	TRBJ1-1	NA	CATSRMITGGTEAFF	TGTGCCACCAGCAGAATGATTACAGGAGGAACTGAAGCTTTCTTT
TRBV7-9	NA	TRBJ1-1	NA	CASSYQFGTPDEAFF	TGTGCCAGCAGCTACCAGTTCGGGACACCGGATGAAGCTTTCTTT
TRBV7-2	TRBD2	TRBJ2-5	once	CASSLVSGRVQETQYF	TGTGCCAGCAGCTTAGTCAGCGGGAGAGTCCAAGAGACCCAGTACTTC
TRBV7-2	NA	TRBJ1-5	NA	CASSLERGQPQHF	TGTGCCAGCAGCTTAGAGCGGGGACAGCCCCAGCATTTT
TRBV19	TRBD1	TRBJ1-2	few	CASSRNGGQGDGGYTF	TGTGCCAGTAGCAGGAATGGCGGACAGGGGGACGGTGGCTACACCTTC
TRBV11-1	TRBD2	TRBJ2-7	medium-sized	CASSRRTSGFGGEQYF	TGTGCCAGCAGCCGAAGGACTAGCGGATTCGGGGGCGAGCAGTACTTC
TRBV4-3	NA	TRBJ1-6	NA	CASSRDFNSPLHF	TGCGCCAGCAGCCGGGACTTTAATTCACCCCTCCACTTT
TRBV5-4	NA	TRBJ2-3	few	CASSPFGGVGTDTQYF	TGTGCCAGCAGCCCCTTTGGGGGAGTGGGCACAGATACGCAGTATTTT
TRBV7-2	NA	TRBJ2-1	few	CASSFNKEQFF	TGTGCCAGCAGCTTTAACAAGGAGCAGTTCTTC
TRBV7-2	NA	TRBJ2-5	NA	CASSLVRVETQYF	TGTGCCAGCAGCTTAGTTAGGGTGGAGACCCAGTACTTC
TRBV18	NA	TRBJ2-7	NA	CASSPGGDLFYEQYF	TGTGCCAGCTCACCCGGCGGGGATCTTTTCTACGAGCAGTACTTC
TRBV6-5	NA	TRBJ1-1	NA	CASSPNMNTEAFF	TGTGCCAGCAGTCCAAACATGAACACTGAAGCTTTCTTT
TRBV7-2	NA	TRBJ2-3	NA	CASSLGVAATDTQYF	TGTGCCAGCAGCTTAGGGGTAGCGGCCACAGATACGCAGTATTTT
TRBV5-1	TRBD1	TRBJ2-7	NA	CASSLASGTAYEQYF	TGCGCCAGCAGCTTGGCATCCGGGACAGCGTACGAGCAGTACTTC
TRBV19	NA	TRBJ1-2	NA	CASRETGGDSNYGYTF	TGTGCCAGTAGGGAGACAGGCGGGGATTCTAACTATGGCTACACCTTC
TRBV27	NA	TRBJ2-7	NA	CASSFRRGVSYEQYF	TGTGCCAGCAGTTTCCGTCGGGGAGTCTCCTACGAGCAGTACTTC
TRBV2	TRBD1	TRBJ2-3	few	CASRGSGGDTQYF	TGTGCCAGCAGGGGGTCAGGGGGCGATACGCAGTATTTT
TRBV28	NA	TRBJ1-1	NA	CASSLGGVNTEAFF	TGTGCCAGCAGTTTGGGGGGTGTGAACACTGAAGCTTTCTTT
TRBV11-2	NA	TRBJ2-7	NA	CASSLVYYEQYF	TGTGCCAGCAGCTTAGTCTACTACGAGCAGTACTTC
TRBV5-5	TRBD1	TRBJ1-3	NA	CASSLQGQVSGNTIYF	TGTGCCAGCAGCTTGCAGGGACAGGTCTCTGGAAACACCATATATTTT
TRBV9	TRBD1	TRBJ1-4	NA	CASSVQGVAEKLFF	TGTGCCAGCAGCGTACAGGGGGTCGCGGAAAAACTGTTTTTT
TRBV11-2	NA	TRBJ2-7	once	CASSLDFSYEQYF	TGTGCCAGCAGCTTAGATTTCTCCTACGAGCAGTACTTC
TRBV28	TRBD2	TRBJ2-6	NA	CASSSEREGAGANVLTF	TGTGCCAGCAGTTCCGAGCGGGAGGGTGCTGGGGCCAACGTCCTGACTTTC
TRBV6-6	NA	TRBJ2-7	few	CASSDPSSSYEQYF	TGTGCCAGCAGTGACCCTTCCAGCTCCTACGAGCAGTACTTC
TRBV7-8	TRBD1	TRBJ2-7	once	CASSSPLLGGWDEQYF	TGTGCCAGCAGCTCCCCGCTTTTAGGGGGCTGGGACGAGCAGTACTTC
TRBV28	TRBD1	TRBJ2-7	once	CASSFNPRDRVYEQYF	TGTGCCAGCAGTTTTAATCCCCGGGACAGGGTCTACGAGCAGTACTTC
TRBV9	NA	TRBJ2-2	NA	CASSVGTVGRELFF	TGTGCCAGCAGCGTCGGGACGGTCGGCCGGGAGCTGTTTTTT
TRBV6-5	TRBD1	TRBJ2-2	NA	CASRSTGRVTGELFF	TGTGCCAGCAGGTCGACAGGGCGGGTGACCGGGGAGCTGTTTTTT
TRBV7-3	NA	TRBJ2-5	NA	CASSFGFQETQYF	TGTGCCAGCAGCTTCGGGTTTCAAGAGACCCAGTACTTC
TRBV27	NA	TRBJ1-2	NA	CASSRPPGGYTF	TGTGCCAGCAGCCGACCACCGGGGGGCTACACCTTC
TRBV2	TRBD2	TRBJ2-1	NA	CASSDMGLAGVNEQFF	TGTGCCAGCAGTGATATGGGACTAGCGGGAGTGAATGAGCAGTTCTTC
TRBV27	TRBD1	TRBJ1-5	NA	CASSYRGLGNQPQHF	TGTGCCAGCAGCTACAGGGGCCTGGGCAATCAGCCCCAGCATTTT
TRBV5-1	NA	TRBJ2-5	NA	CASSFLALDGYQETQYF	TGCGCCAGCAGCTTTCTGGCCCTAGACGGGTACCAAGAGACCCAGTACTTC
TRBV5-1	NA	TRBJ2-7	NA	CATTRDNPDYEQYF	TGCGCCACCACTCGGGACAACCCCGACTACGAGCAGTACTTC
TRBV5-5	NA	TRBJ1-5	NA	CASSPGPGDQPQHF	TGTGCCAGCAGCCCGGGACCCGGAGATCAGCCCCAGCATTTT
TRBV18	TRBD1	TRBJ1-1	NA	CASSRLESEGAWNTEAFF	TGTGCCAGCTCCCGGCTAGAGTCGGAGGGGGCGTGGAACACTGAAGCTTTCTTT
TRBV19	NA	TRBJ2-2	NA	CASSIRAEAPNTGELFF	TGTGCCAGTAGTATACGGGCCGAGGCCCCGAACACCGGGGAGCTGTTTTTT
TRBV5-8	TRBD1	TRBJ2-7	NA	CASSSPTGGTGRFTYEQYF	TGTGCCAGCAGCTCCCCGACAGGGGGGACGGGAAGGTTCACCTACGAGCAGTACTTC
TRBV6-1	NA	TRBJ1-2	NA	CASSEGDYGYTF	TGTGCCAGCAGCGAGGGAGATTATGGCTACACCTTC
TRBV11-3	TRBD1	TRBJ2-7	NA	CASSSQGSEQYF	TGTGCCAGCAGCTCACAGGGGAGCGAGCAGTACTTC
TRBV6-5	NA	TRBJ1-5	NA	CASAPVIGQPQHF	TGTGCCAGCGCCCCAGTTATCGGTCAGCCCCAGCATTTT